The 10 T cell receptor beta chains in this list originate from one sample, sequenced in a study of blood T cell repertoires in COVID-19. The protocol was immunoSEQ multiplex PCR, while the TCRdb copy is restricted to in-frame clones and leaves out a portion. The sample includes 150,000 to 200,000 clones, more than 75% of them seen just once. Source material: peripheral blood. These receptors all stem from a woman aged 50 to 60 with active or convalescent COVID-19.

V is TRBV5-8 and J is TRBJ2-3; TRBD2 matches 13 bases. Germline V gene sequence: CDR1 SGHTS, CDR2 YDEGEE. CDR3 length: 16 amino acids. Trimming removed 2 bases from V and 5 bases from J; junction bases left unmatched: 5. CDR3 DNA: TGTGCCAGCAGCTTAGGGACTAGCGGGACTATAGATACGCAGTATTTT. Translated: CASSLGTSGTIDTQYF.

The chain employs TRBV28 and TRBJ1-2; 7 nucleotides match TRBD1. V was pared by 6 bases and J by 6 bases, with 16 bases of the junction left unmatched. Looked up from germline, CDR1 is MDHEN and CDR2 is SYDVKM. The CDR3 consists of 16 residues. The chain's CDR3 is CASRSGDSYRYDGYTF. Here the CDR3 DNA reads TGTGCCAGCAGGTCCGGGGACAGCTACCGCTATGATGGCTACACCTTC.

The rearrangement joins TRBV7-2 to TRBJ2-3; tentative D call: TRBD2 (5 bases). V was trimmed by 3 bases and J by 4 bases, leaving 14 bases between them. This CDR3 is built from 15 residues. CDR1 and CDR2 (germline): SGHTA, FQGNSA. The CDR3 protein is CASSFKGSGADTQYF. The CDR3 coding sequence is TGTGCCAGCAGCTTCAAAGGGAGCGGAGCAGATACGCAGTATTTT.

The count of this clone is one. The chain couples TRBV28 to TRBJ2-1, with D perhaps matching TRBD2 (6 bases). Germline values: CDR1 MDHEN, CDR2 SYDVKM. V lost 7 bases and J lost 4, with 17 bases in between. The CDR3 sequence is 15 residues long. The CDR3 sequence is CASKPGRSIYNEQFF. DNA for the CDR3: TGTGCCAGCAAACCAGGGAGGTCAATATACAATGAGCAGTTCTTC.

CDR3 in amino acids: CSAVGRGRNTEAFF. CDR3 bases: TGCAGCGCCGTAGGAAGGGGGCGAAACACTGAAGCTTTCTTT. The chain couples TRBV29-1 to TRBJ1-1, with 7 bases lining up with TRBD1. In germline, CDR1 is SQVTM, CDR2 ANQGSEA. The trim removed 7 bases at V and 2 bases at J, leaving 10 bases unmatched. CDR3 length equals 14 residues.

By share of the sample, this clone is medium-sized. The V call is TRBV30, the J call TRBJ1-1; tentatively, D is TRBD1 (5 bases). Germline V gene data show CDR1 as GTSNPN and CDR2 as SVGIG (reference sequence). This CDR3 has 12 amino acids. V lost 5 bases and J lost 2, with 9 bases in between. DNA of the CDR3: TGTGCCTGGGTGACAGTTAACACTGAAGCTTTCTTT. It specifies CAWVTVNTEAFF.

This clone was detected once. The rearrangement links TRBV4-1 to TRBJ1-4; D gene uncertain. The CDR3 runs 15 residues. The V end was cut by 0 bases, the J end by 8 bases, with 13 bases between. Germline CDR1 is MGHRA and CDR2 is YSYEKL. Here the CDR3 reads CASSQEVLGWEKLFF. For the CDR3, the DNA is TGCGCCAGCAGCCAAGAGGTTCTTGGCTGGGAAAAACTGTTTTTT.

The chain couples TRBV7-2 to TRBJ1-1; 8 bases fit TRBD1. Germline V CDR1 and CDR2: SGHTA, FQGNSA. The CDR3 is 14 residues long. V gave up 1 base and J gave up 6 bases; unmatched junction bases: 4. The CDR3 DNA follows: TGTGCCAGCAGCTTAGACAGGGGGGCCGCTGAAGCTTTCTTT. Translated, it gives CASSLDRGAAEAFF. Full variable domain (missing parts from reference TRBV7-2 and TRBJ1-1): GAGVSQSPSNKVTEKGKDVELRCDPISGHTALYWYRQSLGQGLEFLIYFQGNSAPDKSGLPSDRFSAERTGGSVSTLTIQRTQQEDSAVYLCASSLDRGAAEAFFGQGTRLTVV.

The rearrangement uses TRBV7-6 and TRBJ2-2; 9 bases line up with TRBD1. Trimming took 5 bases from V and 2 from J; bases not matched to a gene: 9. CDR1 SGHVS and CDR2 FNYEAQ come from the germline V gene. CDR3 size: 17 residues. CDR3 loop: CASSPRTGDLNTGELFF. The CDR3 nucleotides read TGTGCCAGCAGCCCAAGGACAGGGGACCTAAACACCGGGGAGCTGTTTTTT.

V gene TRBV11-2 combines with J gene TRBJ2-1, with D perhaps matching TRBD2 (5 bases). Germline V gene data show CDR1 as SGHAT and CDR2 as FQNNGV. The CDR3 runs to 15 residues. V lost 1 base and J 4 bases, leaving 11 bases between the germline ends. CDR3 nucleotide sequence: TGTGCCAGCAGCTTAGGAGCGGTCAGTTACAATGAGCAGTTCTTC. Translating it yields CASSLGAVSYNEQFF.